One and the same sample provided the 13 T cell receptor beta chains below, sequenced in a study of blood T cell repertoires in COVID-19. Assay used: immunoSEQ multiplex PCR; TCRdb lists only in-frame clones, some missing. This table has roughly 100,000 clones, about 90% appearing once. The source material was peripheral blood. All receptors come from a human donor in a cohort sampled during active COVID-19.

This chain uses TRBV11-2 with TRBJ2-7, with D perhaps matching TRBD2 (6 bases). V shed 5 bases and J shed 0 bases, with 14 bases lying between them. The CDR3 covers 15 residues. CDR1 is SGHAT, CDR2 FQNNGV, per germline. The CDR3 DNA sequence: TGTGCCAGCAGCCCCAGGGACTTAAGCTCCTACGAGCAGTACTTC. This gives the protein CASSPRDLSSYEQYF.

The chain employs TRBV20-1 and TRBJ2-1; D remains ambiguous. The V end was cut by 5 bases, the J end by 7 bases, with 6 bases between. The CDR3 covers 10 residues. The germline V gene encodes CDR1 DFQATT and CDR2 SNEGSKA (reference sequence). CDR3 bases: TGCAGTGCTTACCTAAATGAGCAGTTCTTC. This codes for CSAYLNEQFF.

This chain uses TRBV12-5 with TRBJ2-3; TRBD2 matches 12 bases. The length of the CDR3 is 16 residues. CDR1 is LGHNT and CDR2 is FRNRAP in the germline V gene. With 4 bases clipped from V and 6 bases from J, the junction kept 8 bases outside the gene matches. DNA of the CDR3: TGTGCTAGTGGTTGGGATCTAGCGGGGGGGCCGGATACGCAGTATTTT. It encodes CASGWDLAGGPDTQYF.

This CDR3 reads CASSPTTGNTGELFF. The DNA for the CDR3 is TGTGCCAGCAGTCCGACGACAGGCAACACCGGGGAGCTGTTTTTT. The chain is built from TRBV28 and TRBJ2-2; D might be TRBD1 (6 bases). Trimming cost V 5 bases and J 2 bases, with 12 bases left between them. Looked up from germline, CDR1 is MDHEN and CDR2 is SYDVKM. There are 15 residues in the CDR3.

This clone was seen only a few times. The chain combines TRBV5-1 with TRBJ2-3; possibly TRBD2 for D (6 bases). In germline, CDR1 is SGHRS, CDR2 YFSETQ. The CDR3 has 14 amino acids. V was clipped by 4 bases and J by 6 bases, with 15 bases between them. As DNA, the CDR3 is TGCGCCAGCAGCCTAGCGACCGGAGAGGATACGCAGTATTTT. It yields the protein CASSLATGEDTQYF.

The V gene is TRBV6-5, the J gene TRBJ2-7, with 8 bases fitting TRBD2. The CDR3 sequence is 16 residues long. Looked up from germline, CDR1 is MNHEY and CDR2 is SVGAGI. V was clipped by 2 bases and J by 6 bases; unmatched bases: 12. DNA of the CDR3: TGTGCCAGCAGTTACCCGGCCGGGGGGGACCTCTCCGAGCAGTACTTC. Residues: CASSYPAGGDLSEQYF.

The rearrangement links TRBV9 to TRBJ2-5; TRBD2 agrees at 8 bases. The CDR3 covers 15 residues. Germline V gene data show CDR1 as SGDLS and CDR2 as YYNGEE. The J segment lost 0 bases and the V segment lost 4 bases, leaving 5 bases of the junction unmatched. The CDR3 coding sequence is TGTGCCAGCAGCTCTCGGGGGGGCCACCAAGAGACCCAGTACTTC. Its translation: CASSSRGGHQETQYF.

This clone was recorded only once. The chain combines TRBV11-2 with TRBJ2-7; D is undetermined. The CDR3 runs to 12 residues. The V gene lost 1 base and the J gene lost 5 bases, with 6 bases spanning the gap. Looked up from germline, CDR1 is SGHAT and CDR2 is FQNNGV. CDR3 in DNA: TGTGCCAGCAGCTTAGTACTCCACGAGCAGTACTTC. This sequence encodes CASSLVLHEQYF.

This rearrangement joins TRBV27 to TRBJ1-6; D perhaps matches TRBD1 (5 bases). V shed 2 bases and J shed 7 bases, with 9 bases lying between them. Germline V gene sequence: CDR1 MNHEY, CDR2 SMNVEV (reference sequence). There are 14 residues in the CDR3. CDR3 DNA sequence: TGTGCCAGCAGTTTAGTACAGGCGAATTCACCCCTCCACTTT. Its protein is CASSLVQANSPLHF.

The chain has TRBV10-3 and TRBJ2-5; 8 nucleotides agree with TRBD1. Losses at the gene ends were 4 bases for V and 5 bases for J; bases not matched to a gene: 3. The CDR3 totals 13 residues. Germline CDR1 and CDR2: ENHRY and SYGVKD. The CDR3 sequence is CAISGGQEETQYF. CDR3 nucleotides: TGTGCCATCAGTGGGGGACAGGAGGAGACCCAGTACTTC.

The count of this clone is one. V gene TRBV9 combines with J gene TRBJ2-2; D possibly corresponds to TRBD1 (6 bases). This CDR3 spans 14 amino acids. Germline V gene data show CDR1 as SGDLS and CDR2 as YYNGEE. The V and J ends lost 2 bases and 6 bases respectively, with 11 bases between them. As DNA, the CDR3 is TGTGCCAGCAGCGTGGATTGGACAGCCGGGGAGCTGTTTTTT. Its protein product is CASSVDWTAGELFF.

The chain combines TRBV19 with TRBJ1-1; D not certain. Germline CDR1 LNHDA, CDR2 SQIVND (reference sequence). The V end was cut by 3 bases, the J end by 0 bases, with 8 bases between. This CDR3 is 14 amino acids long. For the CDR3, the DNA is TGTGCCAGTAGTATGCACGGGGTGAACACTGAAGCTTTCTTT. It translates to CASSMHGVNTEAFF.

The chain links TRBV9 to TRBJ2-1; possible D gene TRBD2, 6 bases. Germline V lookup: CDR1 SGDLS, CDR2 YYNGEE. V gave up 0 bases and J gave up 12 bases, with 13 bases separating them. This CDR3 spans 13 amino acids. The CDR3 DNA reads as TGTGCCAGCAGCGTAGATCAGAAGGAGGGGCAGTTCTTC. Protein: CASSVDQKEGQFF.